This T cell receptor beta chain emerged from a study of blood T cell repertoires in COVID-19. In the study overall: COVID-19 samples collected from the United States, Italy and Spain covered acute and convalescent phases. In each case, the material was cDNA or gDNA derived from T cells, B-cell-depleted T cells, or PBMCs.

In the original processing: Reference gene primer amplification gave estimated nucleated cell counts. The data were produced by immunoSEQ multiplex PCR, yet TCRdb's version contains in-frame clones alone and is incomplete. The V and J calls and the clone size are those of that table, but D and trimming were determined from the DNA. In the table there are 200,000 to 250,000 clones, more than 85% of which are singletons. The CDR3 extends over 14 amino acids. Germline trimming cut 6 bases from V and 7 bases from J; bases unmatched to any gene: 9. From germline, CDR1 is MNHEY and CDR2 SVGAGI. Sample: peripheral blood. V and J are TRBV6-5 and TRBJ1-5; 7 bases are shared with TRBD1. This TCR was recovered from a woman in her 70s with active or convalescent COVID-19. The CDR3 here is CASSDRAGRQPQHF. CDR3 nucleotide sequence: TGTGCCAGCAGCGACAGGGCTGGGAGACAGCCCCAGCATTTT.